This entry lists 21 T cell receptor beta chains sequenced from one sample in a study of cytomegalovirus exposure and HLA in healthy donors. PCR was performed using 60 Vbeta and 13 Jbeta primers. Assay used: immunoSEQ multiplex PCR; TCRdb lists only in-frame clones, some missing. The sample shows 150,000 to 200,000 clones, more than 65% of them seen only once. The specimen sequenced was PBMCs. The receptors shown here come from a woman aged 50 to 60 in good health and CMV-seronegative.

The J gene is TRBJ1-2, the V gene TRBV6-5; D may be TRBD1 (6 bases). In germline, CDR1 is MNHEY, CDR2 SVGAGI. The CDR3 spans 13 residues. Trimming stripped 4 bases from V and 4 bases from J, with 10 bases between. CDR3: CASSLDRIYGYTF. DNA of the CDR3: TGTGCCAGCAGTTTGGACAGAATCTATGGCTACACCTTC.

CDR3 sequence (DNA): TGTGCCAGCAGGCCACAGGGCGCGGCCCAGCATTTT. This gives the protein CASRPQGAAQHF. This chain links TRBV28 with TRBJ1-5; a possible D gene is TRBD1 (6 bases). The V gene lost 6 bases and the J gene lost 11 bases, with 14 bases spanning the gap. The CDR3 runs 12 residues. Germline V gene lookup returns CDR1 MDHEN and CDR2 SYDVKM.

CDR3 protein: CASSYMGVGQGTYNEQFF. CDR3 nucleotide sequence: TGTGCCAGCAGTTATATGGGGGTAGGGCAGGGGACATACAATGAGCAGTTCTTC. The V gene is TRBV28, the J gene TRBJ2-1, with D perhaps matching TRBD1 (6 bases). V lost 4 bases to trimming and J lost 4 bases, with 23 bases between them. The CDR3 is 18 amino acids. Germline V lookup: CDR1 MDHEN, CDR2 SYDVKM.

This clone was seen a few times. This CDR3 reads CASSPRTGGFTEAFF. The CDR3 DNA reads TGTGCCAGCAGCCCCCGGACAGGAGGGTTCACTGAAGCTTTCTTT. V and J are TRBV5-8 and TRBJ1-1, with 7 bases matching TRBD1. CDR3 length equals 15 residues. Germline assignment: CDR1 SGHTS and CDR2 YDEGEE. Trimming cost V 4 bases and J 4 bases; bases outside gene matches: 10.

The CDR3 reads CASALRAGGYTDTQYF. The CDR3 coding sequence is TGTGCCAGCGCTCTTAGGGCGGGAGGGTACACAGATACGCAGTATTTT. V is TRBV27 and J is TRBJ2-3; 9 bases are a match to TRBD2. The germline gives CDR1 MNHEY, CDR2 SMNVEV (reference sequence). The CDR3 is 16 amino acids. Germline trimming cut 8 bases from V and 2 bases from J; bases unmatched to any gene: 11.

This chain joins TRBV5-1 and TRBJ2-7, with a weak D call TRBD1 (5 bases). CDR3 size: 13 residues. Deletions cut 4 bases from V and 3 bases from J, with 11 bases between. From germline, CDR1 is SGHRS and CDR2 YFSETQ. Here the CDR3 reads CASSMGQFYEQYF. In DNA form, the CDR3 reads TGCGCCAGCAGCATGGGGCAGTTCTACGAGCAGTACTTC. Full variable domain (outside the CDR3, taken from reference TRBV5-1 and TRBJ2-7): KAGVTQTPRYLIKTRGQQVTLSCSPISGHRSVSWYQQTPGQGLQFLFEYFSETQRNKGNFPGRFSGRQFSNSRSEMNVSTLELGDSALYLCASSMGQFYEQYFGPGTRLTVT.

This chain links TRBV11-3 with TRBJ2-7; TRBD2 matches at 9 bases. The V segment lost 0 bases and the J segment 6 bases; nucleotides outside the gene matches: 9. Germline CDR1 and CDR2: SGHNT and YENEEA. This CDR3 is built from 16 residues. The CDR3 nucleotides are TGTGCCAGCAGCTTAGATCGGGCTAGTAGCGGGAGCGAGCAGTACTTC. Its translation: CASSLDRASSGSEQYF.

The V call is TRBV9, the J call TRBJ2-7; 8 bases fit TRBD1. In germline, CDR1 is SGDLS, CDR2 YYNGEE. Germline trimming cut 2 bases from V and 4 bases from J; bases unmatched to any gene: 5. This CDR3 spans 14 amino acids. Here the CDR3 DNA reads TGTGCCAGCAGCGTGGACAGGGCAGGGTACGAGCAGTACTTC. This gives the protein CASSVDRAGYEQYF.

This chain joins TRBV5-4 and TRBJ2-7, with D maybe TRBD1 (5 bases). CDR1 is SGHNT, CDR2 YYREEE, per germline (reference sequence). The length of the CDR3 is 14 residues. V lost 2 bases and J lost 0, with 9 bases in between. CDR3 amino acids: CASSFGASSYEQYF. Here the CDR3 DNA reads TGTGCCAGCAGCTTTGGGGCAAGCTCCTACGAGCAGTACTTC.

This chain joins TRBV15 and TRBJ2-1; D unclear. The CDR3 extends over 13 amino acids. With 1 base removed from V and 5 bases from J, the gap between germline ends came to 6 bases. Per germline, CDR1 LNHNV and CDR2 YYDKDF (reference sequence). CDR3 DNA: TGTGCCACCAGCAGAGGGGCTAACAATGAGCAGTTCTTC. Amino acid sequence: CATSRGANNEQFF.

The chain employs TRBV10-2 and TRBJ1-2, with a weak D call TRBD1 (5 bases). Trimming left V 7 bases short and J 8 bases short, with 17 bases between. The CDR3 totals 13 residues. The V gene's germline CDR1 is WSHSY and CDR2 SAAADI. DNA for the CDR3: TGCGCCAGCACAACAGGTTTATTGTACGGCTACACCTTC. Translated, it gives CASTTGLLYGYTF.

The genes are TRBV2 and TRBJ1-1, with 10 bases lining up with TRBD1. With V trimmed by 9 bases and J by 3 bases, 7 bases remained unmatched. The CDR3 is 14 amino acids. Germline CDR1 SNHLY, CDR2 FYNNEI. CDR3 sequence: CARDRGSEHTEAFF. CDR3 bases: TGTGCCAGGGACAGGGGGTCGGAGCACACTGAAGCTTTCTTT.

The V call is TRBV6-1, the J call TRBJ2-3; 7 positions match TRBD1. CDR1 is MNHNS, CDR2 SASEGT, per germline. The length of the CDR3 is 15 residues. J gave up 2 bases and V 6 bases, and 8 bases lay outside the gene matches. The CDR3 loop is CASRRGQGHTDTQYF. The CDR3 DNA follows: TGTGCCAGCAGAAGGGGGCAGGGCCACACAGATACGCAGTATTTT.

V is TRBV5-1 and J is TRBJ1-1; tentative D call: TRBD1 (5 bases). CDR3 size: 18 residues. Germline V gives CDR1 SGHRS, CDR2 YFSETQ. Trimming shortened V by 3 bases and J by 5 bases, and 26 bases separated the two germline ends. DNA of the CDR3: TGCGCCAGCAGCTACCAACTACCGGGGGGGTCTCAGGGTACTGAAGCTTTCTTT. This sequence encodes CASSYQLPGGSQGTEAFF. The whole variable domain, filled in from reference TRBV5-1 and TRBJ1-1, reads KAGVTQTPRYLIKTRGQQVTLSCSPISGHRSVSWYQQTPGQGLQFLFEYFSETQRNKGNFPGRFSGRQFSNSRSEMNVSTLELGDSALYLCASSYQLPGGSQGTEAFFGQGTRLTVV.

This clone has only a few counts. The chain is built from TRBV28 and TRBJ2-7; 11 positions match TRBD2. After removal of 4 bases from V and 7 bases from J, the junction contained 9 bases not matched to a gene. This CDR3 contains 15 residues. Germline loops: CDR1 MDHEN, CDR2 SYDVKM. The CDR3 loop reads CASSSGSGRAWEQYF. For the CDR3, the DNA is TGTGCCAGCAGTTCGGGTAGCGGGAGGGCATGGGAGCAGTACTTC.

The chain carries TRBV6-5 and TRBJ2-7; 7 nucleotides agree with TRBD1. Germline CDR1 MNHEY, CDR2 SVGAGI. The CDR3 spans 15 residues. Germline trimming cut 6 bases from V and 1 base from J; bases unmatched to any gene: 9. The CDR3 protein is CASRPPGGRSYEQYF. CDR3 in DNA: TGTGCCAGCAGACCCCCAGGGGGAAGGTCCTACGAGCAGTACTTC.

The chain uses TRBV6-1 and TRBJ2-1; D is possibly TRBD2 (6 bases). CDR1 is MNHNS, CDR2 SASEGT, per germline. This CDR3 spans 13 amino acids. V lost 6 bases and J lost 10, with 16 bases in between. This chain's CDR3 is CASSEEGLSEQFF. The CDR3, as DNA: TGTGCCAGCAGCGAGGAAGGACTAAGCGAGCAGTTCTTC.

The V and J genes are TRBV25-1 and TRBJ2-1, with D possibly matching TRBD1 (6 bases). CDR3 length: 15 residues. The V gene lost 5 bases and the J gene lost 0 bases, with 11 bases spanning the gap. Germline V CDR1 and CDR2: MGHDK, SYGVNS. CDR3 nucleotide sequence: TGTGCCAGCAGTAGAACAGGGTCCTCCTACAATGAGCAGTTCTTC. Translation: CASSRTGSSYNEQFF. Together with reference TRBV25-1 and TRBJ2-1, the CDR3 gives the full variable domain: EADIYQTPRYLVIGTGKKITLECSQTMGHDKMYWYQQDPGMELHLIHYSYGVNSTEKGDLSSESTVSRIRTEHFPLTLESARPSHTSQYLCASSRTGSSYNEQFFGPGTRLTVL.

This clone was detected only a few times. This CDR3 reads CASSRTGDNSPLHF. CDR3 coding DNA: TGTGCCAGCAGCCGGACAGGGGATAATTCACCCCTCCACTTT. The chain carries TRBV11-3 and TRBJ1-6; 9 nucleotides match TRBD1. Trimming at V came to 5 bases and at J to 5 bases, leaving 1 base not matched to a gene. The CDR3 has 14 amino acids. Germline V gene lookup returns CDR1 SGHNT and CDR2 YENEEA.

The rearrangement links TRBV7-8 to TRBJ1-4, with 7 bases fitting TRBD1. The CDR3 sequence is 15 residues long. Per the germline V gene, CDR1 is SGHVS and CDR2 is FQNEAQ. The V and J ends lost 4 bases and 9 bases, in that order; junction bases with no gene match: 11. The DNA of the CDR3 is TGTGCCAGCAGCTACAACACCGGGACAGCCCAAAAACTGTTTTTT. Translating gives CASSYNTGTAQKLFF.

The chain combines TRBV5-6 with TRBJ2-4; TRBD1 agrees at 7 bases. V lost 3 bases to trimming and J lost 13 bases; unmatched junction nucleotides: 4. Germline lookup yields CDR1 SGHDT and CDR2 YYEEEE. The CDR3 consists of 11 residues. CDR3 residues: CASSWGTAQYF. CDR3 in DNA: TGTGCCAGCAGCTGGGGGACAGCCCAGTACTTC.